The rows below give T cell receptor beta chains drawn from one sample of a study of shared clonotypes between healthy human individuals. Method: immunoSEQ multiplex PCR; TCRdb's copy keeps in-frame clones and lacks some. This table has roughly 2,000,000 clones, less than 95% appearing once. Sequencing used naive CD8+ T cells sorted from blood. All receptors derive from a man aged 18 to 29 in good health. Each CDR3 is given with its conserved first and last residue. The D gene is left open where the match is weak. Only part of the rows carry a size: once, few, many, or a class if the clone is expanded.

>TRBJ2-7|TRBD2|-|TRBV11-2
TGTGCCAGCAGCCTATCTAGCGGAGACTACGAGCAGTACTTC
CASSLSSGDYEQYF
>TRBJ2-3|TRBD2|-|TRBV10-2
TGCGCCAGCAGTGAGTTCAACGGACTAGCGGGGGGTGATACGCAGTATTTT
CASSEFNGLAGGDTQYF
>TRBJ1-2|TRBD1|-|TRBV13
TGTGCCAGCAGCTTAGGACAGGGGTATGGCTACACCTTC
CASSLGQGYGYTF
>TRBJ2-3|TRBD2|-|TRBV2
TGTGCCAGCGGGGACTACCAAAGCACAGATACGCAGTATTTT
CASGDYQSTDTQYF
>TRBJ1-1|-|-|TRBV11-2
TGTGCCAGCAGCTATTTGAGGGGTCTCGGCGCTGAAGCTTTCTTT
CASSYLRGLGAEAFF
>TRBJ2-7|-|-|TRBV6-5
TGTGCCAGCAGCCCTTCCCAGGGGTCCGAGCAGTACTTC
CASSPSQGSEQYF
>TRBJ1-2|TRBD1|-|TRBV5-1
TGCGCCAGCAGCTGGTACTCCGACCCCGGGACAGGGGGCGGCTACACCTTC
CASSWYSDPGTGGGYTF
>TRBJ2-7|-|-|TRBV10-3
TGTGCCATCAGTGAGGGACTCCTCTACGAGCAGTACTTC
CAISEGLLYEQYF
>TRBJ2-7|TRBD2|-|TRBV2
TGTGCCAGCAGGGACCCTCGACTAGCGGGAGGTTCTTACGAGCAGTACTTC
CASRDPRLAGGSYEQYF
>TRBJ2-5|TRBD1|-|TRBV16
TGTGCCAGCAGCCAACTCGACAGGGAAGAGGAAGAGACCCAGTACTTC
CASSQLDREEEETQYF
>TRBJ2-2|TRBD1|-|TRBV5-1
TGCGCCAGCAGCTTGGGACCCGGGACAGCGAACACCGGGGAGCTGTTTTTT
CASSLGPGTANTGELFF
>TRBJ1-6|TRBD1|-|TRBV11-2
TGTGCCAGCAGCTTCGGCCGGGACAGGCCTTCACCCCTCCACTTT
CASSFGRDRPSPLHF
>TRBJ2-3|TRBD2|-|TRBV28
TGTGCCAGCAGTGCCGGGACTAGCGGGGATAGCACAGATACGCAGTATTTT
CASSAGTSGDSTDTQYF
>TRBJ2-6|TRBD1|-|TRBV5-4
TGTGCCAGCAGCATACAGGGGGCTGGGGCCAACGTCCTGACTTTC
CASSIQGAGANVLTF
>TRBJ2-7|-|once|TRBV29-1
TGCAGCGCAGGGGACTCTCCTTGGGGGGAGCAGTACTTC
CSAGDSPWGEQYF
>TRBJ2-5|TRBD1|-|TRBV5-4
TGTGCCAGCACCCCCATCAGGGGGTCTTTAGAGACCCAGTACTTC
CASTPIRGSLETQYF
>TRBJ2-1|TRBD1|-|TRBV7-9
TGTGCCAGCAGCGGGTCGGGACAGGGTATCCCTGAGCAGTTCTTC
CASSGSGQGIPEQFF
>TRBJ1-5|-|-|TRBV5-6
TGTGCCAGCAGCTTGGGCGACAGGAATCAGCCCCAGCATTTT
CASSLGDRNQPQHF
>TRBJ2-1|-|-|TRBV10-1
TGCGCCAGCAGTGAGGTACAGTATAATGAGCAGTTCTTC
CASSEVQYNEQFF
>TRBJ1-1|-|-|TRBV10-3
TGTGCCATCAGTGAGGCCCGGGCTGGGGAACTCGGGGGAGCTTTCTTT
CAISEARAGELGGAFF
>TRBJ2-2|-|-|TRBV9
TGTGCCAGCAGCGGTAGCGGAGCCGCGAACACCGGGGAGCTGTTTTTT
CASSGSGAANTGELFF
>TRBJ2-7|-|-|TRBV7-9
TGTGCCAGCAGCTTAGGCACGACCTACGAGCAGTACTTC
CASSLGTTYEQYF
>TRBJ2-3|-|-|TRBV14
TGTGCCAGCAGCCAAGCCAGAGATACGCAGTATTTT
CASSQARDTQYF
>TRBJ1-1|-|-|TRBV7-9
TGTGCCAGCAGCTTAAGTTCGAACACTGAAGCTTTCTTT
CASSLSSNTEAFF
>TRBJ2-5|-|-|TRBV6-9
TGTGCCAGCAGTTATATGGGGAAAGAGACCCAGTACTTC
CASSYMGKETQYF
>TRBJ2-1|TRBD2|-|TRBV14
TGTGCCAGCAGCCCCTGGGCTAGCGGGTACAATGAGCAGTTCTTC
CASSPWASGYNEQFF
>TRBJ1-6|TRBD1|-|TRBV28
TGTGCCAGCAGTTTCAGGGGGGGGCCCTATAATTCACCCCTCCACTTT
CASSFRGGPYNSPLHF
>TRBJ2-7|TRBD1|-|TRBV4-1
TGCGCCAGCAGCCCCCGTTGGGGACAGGGAGCGGACGAGCAGTACTTC
CASSPRWGQGADEQYF
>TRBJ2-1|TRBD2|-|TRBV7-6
TGTGCCAGCAGCTCAGGACTAGCGGGAGAATTGTTTGGTAATGAGCAGTTCTTC
CASSSGLAGELFGNEQFF
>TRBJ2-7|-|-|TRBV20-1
TGCAGTGCTAGTAACCAGTTCGAGCAGTACTTC
CSASNQFEQYF
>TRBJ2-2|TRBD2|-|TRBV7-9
TGTGCCAGCAGCTTCCCCGGGACTAGCGGGATCGGGGAGCTGTTTTTT
CASSFPGTSGIGELFF
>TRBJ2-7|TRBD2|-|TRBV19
TGTGCCAGTAGTCCAACTAGCGCTTCCTACGAGCAGTACTTC
CASSPTSASYEQYF
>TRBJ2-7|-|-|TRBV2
TGTGCCAGCACCCATAGATCGACCTACGAGCAGTACTTC
CASTHRSTYEQYF
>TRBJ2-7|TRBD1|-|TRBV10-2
TGCGCCACCAGGGACAGAGGCTACGAGCAGTACTTC
CATRDRGYEQYF
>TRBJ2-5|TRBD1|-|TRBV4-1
TGCGCCAGCAGCCAAGGTACAGGGGGCGCGGAGACCCAGTACTTC
CASSQGTGGAETQYF
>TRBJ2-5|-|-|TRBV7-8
TGTGCCAGCAGCCAGGGCGGGTACCAAGAGACCCAGTACTTC
CASSQGGYQETQYF
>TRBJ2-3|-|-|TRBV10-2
TGCGCCATCACAGGGGGGGACACAGATACGCAGTATTTT
CAITGGDTDTQYF
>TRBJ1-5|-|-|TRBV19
TGTGCCAGTAGTCCAGCGTCGGGTAGCAATCAGCCCCAGCATTTT
CASSPASGSNQPQHF
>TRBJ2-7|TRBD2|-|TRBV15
TGTGCCACCAGGGAGGGAGGGGAAGGATACGAGCAGTACTTC
CATREGGEGYEQYF
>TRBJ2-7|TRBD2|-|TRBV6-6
TGTGCCAGTTGGGGCGGGGGGACCTACGAGCAGTACTTC
CASWGGGTYEQYF
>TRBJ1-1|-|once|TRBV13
TGTGCCAGCAGCTTAGGAGGGACACCATACACTGAAGCTTTCTTT
CASSLGGTPYTEAFF
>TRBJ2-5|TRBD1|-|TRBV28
TGTGCCAGCAGTCCCCAATGGGCCGTGCAGGGGGCTCAAGAGACCCAGTACTTC
CASSPQWAVQGAQETQYF
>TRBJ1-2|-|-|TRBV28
TGTGCCAGCAGCACCGGGACATGGGGCTACACCTTC
CASSTGTWGYTF
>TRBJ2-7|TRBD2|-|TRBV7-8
TGTGCCAGCAGCTTGGGAGCGGGAGTATCCTACGAGCAGTACTTC
CASSLGAGVSYEQYF
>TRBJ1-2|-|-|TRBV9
TGTGCCAGCAGCTCTCAGGGTGGGTACACCTTC
CASSSQGGYTF
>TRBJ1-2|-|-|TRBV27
TGTGCCAGCAGTCCCCATAACTATGGCTACACCTTC
CASSPHNYGYTF
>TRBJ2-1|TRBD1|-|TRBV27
TGTGCCAGCAGTTCCGGGACAGGGGCCTACAATGAGCAGTTCTTC
CASSSGTGAYNEQFF
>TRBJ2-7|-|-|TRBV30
TGTGCCTGGAGTAGCAAGCGCTACGAGCAGTACTTC
CAWSSKRYEQYF
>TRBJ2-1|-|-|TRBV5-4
TGTGCCAGCAGCTTGGGGGGGTATGAGCAGTTCTTC
CASSLGGYEQFF
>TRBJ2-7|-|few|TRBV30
TGTGCCTGGAGTGTAGGCAGCTACGAGCAGTACTTC
CAWSVGSYEQYF
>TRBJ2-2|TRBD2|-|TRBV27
TGTGCCAGCAGGCCGGGACTAGACACCGGGGAGCTGTTTTTT
CASRPGLDTGELFF
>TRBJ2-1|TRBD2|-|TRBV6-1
TGTGCCAGCAGTCCCGGGACTAGCGGTTACAATGAGCAGTTCTTC
CASSPGTSGYNEQFF
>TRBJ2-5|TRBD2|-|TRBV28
TGTGCCAGCAGTTTACGGACTAGCGGGGAAGAGACCCAGTACTTC
CASSLRTSGEETQYF
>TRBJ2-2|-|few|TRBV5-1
TGCGCCAGCAGCTCCGGGACTAACACCGGGGAGCTGTTTTTT
CASSSGTNTGELFF
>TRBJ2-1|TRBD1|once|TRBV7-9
TGTGCCAGCACCCAGGGGGACGGATACAATGAGCAGTTCTTC
CASTQGDGYNEQFF
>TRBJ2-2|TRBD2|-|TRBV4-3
TGCGCCAGCAGCCAAGGGGGACTAGCGAGAAACACCGGGGAGCTGTTTTTT
CASSQGGLARNTGELFF
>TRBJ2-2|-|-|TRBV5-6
TGTGCCAGCAGACCTGGCGTCGGCGGGGAGCTGTTTTTT
CASRPGVGGELFF
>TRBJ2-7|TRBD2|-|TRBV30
TGTGCCTGGAGTATCTCAGCGGGGCAAGCCTACGAGCAGTACTTC
CAWSISAGQAYEQYF
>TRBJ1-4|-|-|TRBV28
TGTGCCAGCAGTTTACAGGGATGGGAAAAACTGTTTTTT
CASSLQGWEKLFF
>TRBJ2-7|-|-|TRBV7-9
TGTGCCAGCAGCTTCCAAGGGAACACCTACGAGCAGTACTTC
CASSFQGNTYEQYF